This is a list of T cell receptor beta chains from one sample in a study of Ad26.COV2.S vaccination and SARS-CoV-2 variants. The assay was immunoSEQ multiplex PCR, and TCRdb's table has in-frame clones only and misses some. The sample holds about 400,000 clones, 70% to 90% seen once. The specimen was peripheral blood, collected in a trial of Ad26.COV2.S vaccine versus placebo. The receptors derive from a person aged 18-65 years who received the Ad26.COV2.S COVID-19 vaccine or a placebo. The CDR3 runs from the conserved cysteine through the conserved F or W. Each record gives: clone size, J gene, CDR3 length, D gene, V gene, CDR3 protein, CDR3 DNA. A D gene is named only where the DNA matches it firmly. Some rows have no size entry. The others give once, few or many, or a class for an expanded clone.

abundance: NA; j_gene: TRBJ2-7; len: 17; d_gene: TRBD2; v_gene: TRBV11-3; CDR3aa: CASSPLGTSGRATEQYF; CDR3nt: TGTGCCAGCAGCCCCCTAGGGACTAGCGGGAGGGCCACCGAGCAGTACTTC
abundance: NA; j_gene: TRBJ2-1; len: 13; d_gene: NA; v_gene: TRBV12-3/TRBV12-4; CDR3aa: CASSPQWTGEQFF; CDR3nt: TGTGCCAGCAGTCCCCAGTGGACTGGCGAGCAGTTCTTC
abundance: NA; j_gene: TRBJ2-3; len: 15; d_gene: TRBD2; v_gene: TRBV6-1; CDR3aa: CASSLGLAGSDTQYF; CDR3nt: TGTGCCAGCAGCTTGGGACTAGCGGGGTCAGATACGCAGTATTTT
abundance: NA; j_gene: TRBJ2-7; len: 14; d_gene: TRBD1; v_gene: TRBV5-4; CDR3aa: CASSSGTGDYEQYF; CDR3nt: TGTGCCAGCAGCTCCGGGACAGGAGACTACGAGCAGTACTTC
abundance: NA; j_gene: TRBJ2-7; len: 13; d_gene: NA; v_gene: TRBV7-3; CDR3aa: CASSLSFRGEQYF; CDR3nt: TGTGCCAGCAGCTTATCCTTCAGGGGCGAGCAGTACTTC
abundance: NA; j_gene: TRBJ2-6; len: 17; d_gene: NA; v_gene: TRBV30; CDR3aa: CAWSDPGVNSGANVLTF; CDR3nt: TGTGCCTGGAGTGATCCAGGGGTGAATTCTGGGGCCAACGTCCTGACTTTC
abundance: NA; j_gene: TRBJ2-7; len: 14; d_gene: NA; v_gene: TRBV6-5; CDR3aa: CASSYSVGVSEQYF; CDR3nt: TGTGCCAGCAGTTACTCGGTAGGGGTATCCGAGCAGTACTTC
abundance: NA; j_gene: TRBJ2-2; len: 15; d_gene: TRBD1; v_gene: TRBV5-5; CDR3aa: CASSFLQGQTGELFF; CDR3nt: TGTGCCAGCAGCTTTTTACAGGGGCAAACCGGGGAGCTGTTTTTT
abundance: NA; j_gene: TRBJ1-3; len: 11; d_gene: NA; v_gene: TRBV2; CDR3aa: CASRGGNTIYF; CDR3nt: TGTGCCAGCAGAGGTGGAAACACCATATATTTT
abundance: NA; j_gene: TRBJ2-3; len: 19; d_gene: TRBD2; v_gene: TRBV5-1; CDR3aa: CASSLAVLAGGPWTDTQYF; CDR3nt: TGCGCCAGCAGCTTGGCCGTCTTAGCGGGAGGGCCTTGGACAGATACGCAGTATTTT
abundance: NA; j_gene: TRBJ2-7; len: 14; d_gene: NA; v_gene: TRBV6-5; CDR3aa: CASKERVISYEQYF; CDR3nt: TGTGCCAGCAAGGAACGCGTAATCTCCTACGAGCAGTACTTC
abundance: NA; j_gene: TRBJ2-1; len: 13; d_gene: NA; v_gene: TRBV15; CDR3aa: CATSRVLDAEQFF; CDR3nt: TGTGCCACCAGCAGAGTTCTCGATGCTGAGCAGTTCTTC
abundance: few; j_gene: TRBJ1-2; len: 13; d_gene: NA; v_gene: TRBV3-1/TRBV3-2; CDR3aa: CASSQDLIRGYTF; CDR3nt: TGTGCCAGCAGCCAAGATCTGATTCGTGGCTACACCTTC
abundance: NA; j_gene: TRBJ1-1; len: 13; d_gene: NA; v_gene: TRBV19; CDR3aa: CASSIRVGAEAFF; CDR3nt: TGTGCCAGTAGTATTAGGGTGGGGGCTGAAGCTTTCTTT
abundance: NA; j_gene: TRBJ1-6; len: 17; d_gene: TRBD1; v_gene: TRBV5-4; CDR3aa: CASSTSTGGPGNSPLHF; CDR3nt: TGTGCCAGCAGCACTTCGACAGGGGGCCCGGGGAATTCACCCCTCCACTTT
abundance: NA; j_gene: TRBJ2-5; len: 14; d_gene: NA; v_gene: TRBV7-2; CDR3aa: CASSPSRVGGTQYF; CDR3nt: TGTGCCAGCAGCCCCTCTAGGGTCGGCGGGACCCAGTACTTC
abundance: once; j_gene: TRBJ2-2; len: 13; d_gene: NA; v_gene: TRBV12-3/TRBV12-4; CDR3aa: CASSVRGYGELFF; CDR3nt: TGTGCCAGCAGTGTTAGGGGTTACGGGGAGCTGTTTTTT
abundance: NA; j_gene: TRBJ2-5; len: 15; d_gene: NA; v_gene: TRBV27; CDR3aa: CASDTGRQDQETQYF; CDR3nt: TGTGCCAGCGACACTGGACGACAGGACCAAGAGACCCAGTACTTC
abundance: NA; j_gene: TRBJ2-1; len: 15; d_gene: TRBD1; v_gene: TRBV5-1; CDR3aa: CASSLRDRGLSEQFF; CDR3nt: TGCGCCAGCAGCTTGAGGGACAGGGGGCTTTCTGAGCAGTTCTTC
abundance: once; j_gene: TRBJ2-1; len: 14; d_gene: NA; v_gene: TRBV30; CDR3aa: CAWSVPVSDNKQFF; CDR3nt: TGTGCCTGGAGTGTACCGGTGAGCGACAATAAGCAGTTCTTC
abundance: NA; j_gene: TRBJ2-7; len: 15; d_gene: TRBD2; v_gene: TRBV10-3; CDR3aa: CAISEGGGATYEQYF; CDR3nt: TGTGCCATCAGTGAGGGGGGAGGGGCGACTTACGAGCAGTACTTC
abundance: NA; j_gene: TRBJ2-7; len: 17; d_gene: TRBD2; v_gene: TRBV28; CDR3aa: CASSLGLAGVTSYEQYF; CDR3nt: TGTGCCAGCAGTTTAGGCCTAGCGGGAGTAACAAGCTACGAGCAGTACTTC
abundance: NA; j_gene: TRBJ1-2; len: 16; d_gene: NA; v_gene: TRBV5-5; CDR3aa: CASRPTVRTLNYGYTF; CDR3nt: TGTGCCAGCAGACCGACGGTCCGAACCCTTAACTATGGCTACACCTTC
abundance: NA; j_gene: TRBJ2-5; len: 16; d_gene: TRBD1; v_gene: TRBV27; CDR3aa: CASRPYETGFFETQYF; CDR3nt: TGTGCCAGCCGACCGTACGAGACAGGGTTTTTCGAGACCCAGTACTTC
abundance: once; j_gene: TRBJ2-7; len: 15; d_gene: NA; v_gene: TRBV5-8; CDR3aa: CASSLGLGITYEQYF; CDR3nt: TGTGCCAGCAGCTTGGGTCTGGGGATAACCTACGAGCAGTACTTC
abundance: once; j_gene: TRBJ2-7; len: 14; d_gene: NA; v_gene: TRBV23-1; CDR3aa: CASSQSGSGREQYF; CDR3nt: TGCGCCAGCAGTCAATCGGGGTCGGGGCGGGAGCAGTACTTC
abundance: once; j_gene: TRBJ1-1; len: 15; d_gene: NA; v_gene: TRBV7-2; CDR3aa: CASSLAPLGYTEAFF; CDR3nt: TGTGCCAGCAGCTTAGCCCCTCTGGGTTACACTGAAGCTTTCTTT
abundance: few; j_gene: TRBJ1-1; len: 14; d_gene: NA; v_gene: TRBV6-5; CDR3aa: CASSYSRDNTEAFF; CDR3nt: TGTGCCAGCAGTTACTCTCGCGATAACACTGAAGCTTTCTTT
abundance: NA; j_gene: TRBJ1-2; len: 13; d_gene: NA; v_gene: TRBV25-1; CDR3aa: CASTASGRTGYTF; CDR3nt: TGTGCCAGCACGGCGTCCGGGAGGACGGGCTACACCTTC
abundance: NA; j_gene: TRBJ1-2; len: 11; d_gene: NA; v_gene: TRBV5-8; CDR3aa: CASSPGSGYTF; CDR3nt: TGTGCCAGCAGCCCGGGGAGTGGCTACACCTTC
abundance: NA; j_gene: TRBJ2-1; len: 15; d_gene: NA; v_gene: TRBV7-2; CDR3aa: CASSSRMASSNEQFF; CDR3nt: TGTGCCAGCAGCTCCAGAATGGCTAGCAGCAATGAGCAGTTCTTC
abundance: NA; j_gene: TRBJ1-6; len: 15; d_gene: NA; v_gene: TRBV2; CDR3aa: CASSPKSSYNSPLHF; CDR3nt: TGTGCCAGCAGTCCAAAGAGCTCCTATAATTCACCCCTCCACTTT
abundance: NA; j_gene: TRBJ2-7; len: 13; d_gene: TRBD1; v_gene: TRBV3-1/TRBV3-2; CDR3aa: CASSLQGAGEQYF; CDR3nt: TGTGCCAGCAGCCTGCAGGGGGCTGGAGAGCAGTACTTC
abundance: NA; j_gene: TRBJ1-6; len: 14; d_gene: NA; v_gene: TRBV6-5; CDR3aa: CASKSAGRNSPLHF; CDR3nt: TGTGCCAGCAAATCCGCGGGACGCAATTCACCCCTCCACTTT
abundance: once; j_gene: TRBJ1-4; len: 15; d_gene: TRBD1; v_gene: TRBV27; CDR3aa: CASSLRTGGSGKLFF; CDR3nt: TGTGCCAGCAGTTTAAGGACAGGGGGCTCCGGAAAACTGTTTTTT
abundance: NA; j_gene: TRBJ2-1; len: 16; d_gene: TRBD1; v_gene: TRBV3-1/TRBV3-2; CDR3aa: CASSQELDRGDDEQFF; CDR3nt: TGTGCCAGCAGCCAAGAGTTGGACAGGGGGGACGATGAGCAGTTCTTC
abundance: NA; j_gene: TRBJ1-3; len: 16; d_gene: TRBD1; v_gene: TRBV5-1; CDR3aa: CASRPTGGSGGNTIYF; CDR3nt: TGCGCCAGCAGACCGACAGGGGGAAGTGGTGGAAACACCATATATTTT
abundance: NA; j_gene: TRBJ2-2; len: 15; d_gene: NA; v_gene: TRBV28; CDR3aa: CASSSRWGNTGELFF; CDR3nt: TGTGCCAGCTCCTCCCGGTGGGGCAACACCGGGGAGCTGTTTTTT
abundance: NA; j_gene: TRBJ2-3; len: 11; d_gene: NA; v_gene: TRBV20-1; CDR3aa: CSASHADTQYF; CDR3nt: TGCAGTGCTAGCCACGCAGATACGCAGTATTTT
abundance: NA; j_gene: TRBJ2-7; len: 14; d_gene: NA; v_gene: TRBV7-8; CDR3aa: CASSLAANPYEQYF; CDR3nt: TGTGCCAGCAGCTTAGCTGCCAACCCCTACGAGCAGTACTTC
abundance: few; j_gene: TRBJ1-1; len: 11; d_gene: NA; v_gene: TRBV30; CDR3aa: CAWAGARGAFF; CDR3nt: TGTGCCTGGGCCGGGGCCCGCGGGGCTTTCTTT
abundance: NA; j_gene: TRBJ2-7; len: 14; d_gene: TRBD1; v_gene: TRBV13; CDR3aa: CASSSRTGSYEQYF; CDR3nt: TGTGCCAGCAGCTCGAGGACAGGGTCCTACGAGCAGTACTTC
abundance: NA; j_gene: TRBJ2-7; len: 13; d_gene: NA; v_gene: TRBV10-1; CDR3aa: CASSGDFSYEQYF; CDR3nt: TGCGCCAGCAGTGGGGACTTCTCCTACGAGCAGTACTTC
abundance: NA; j_gene: TRBJ2-1; len: 13; d_gene: NA; v_gene: TRBV7-3; CDR3aa: CASSLGGPNEQFF; CDR3nt: TGTGCCAGCAGCTTGGGGGGACCCAATGAGCAGTTCTTC
abundance: NA; j_gene: TRBJ2-7; len: 12; d_gene: NA; v_gene: TRBV10-3; CDR3aa: CAISEGAGEQYF; CDR3nt: TGTGCCATCAGCGAAGGGGCGGGAGAGCAGTACTTC
abundance: NA; j_gene: TRBJ2-5; len: 15; d_gene: NA; v_gene: TRBV5-1; CDR3aa: CASSLRGGRQETQYF; CDR3nt: TGCGCCAGCAGCCTGCGCGGGGGCCGTCAGGAGACCCAGTACTTC
abundance: NA; j_gene: TRBJ2-5; len: 11; d_gene: NA; v_gene: TRBV30; CDR3aa: CAWSVQETQYF; CDR3nt: TGTGCCTGGAGTGTACAAGAGACCCAGTACTTC
abundance: once; j_gene: TRBJ2-7; len: 14; d_gene: NA; v_gene: TRBV7-2; CDR3aa: CASSTWDPTYEQYF; CDR3nt: TGTGCCAGCAGCACCTGGGACCCGACCTACGAGCAGTACTTC
abundance: NA; j_gene: TRBJ1-4; len: 13; d_gene: NA; v_gene: TRBV29-1; CDR3aa: CSVEDFLGEKLFF; CDR3nt: TGCAGCGTTGAAGACTTCTTAGGGGAAAAACTGTTTTTT
abundance: NA; j_gene: TRBJ2-1; len: 17; d_gene: TRBD2; v_gene: TRBV4-3; CDR3aa: CASSQALGRVTDNEQFF; CDR3nt: TGCGCCAGCAGCCAGGCCTTAGGGAGGGTGACTGACAATGAGCAGTTCTTC
abundance: once; j_gene: TRBJ2-5; len: 15; d_gene: NA; v_gene: TRBV9; CDR3aa: CASSVRSSLQETQYF; CDR3nt: TGTGCCAGCAGCGTACGCTCGAGCCTTCAAGAGACCCAGTACTTC
abundance: NA; j_gene: TRBJ1-1; len: 13; d_gene: NA; v_gene: TRBV11-2; CDR3aa: CASETGMNTEAFF; CDR3nt: TGTGCCAGCGAAACCGGGATGAACACTGAAGCTTTCTTT
abundance: NA; j_gene: TRBJ2-2; len: 14; d_gene: NA; v_gene: TRBV27; CDR3aa: CASSLLGGAGELFF; CDR3nt: TGTGCCAGCAGTTTATTGGGCGGGGCCGGGGAGCTGTTTTTT
abundance: NA; j_gene: TRBJ2-7; len: 15; d_gene: TRBD2; v_gene: TRBV19; CDR3aa: CASSSGGQGPYEQYF; CDR3nt: TGTGCCAGTAGTTCGGGGGGTCAGGGACCCTACGAGCAGTACTTC
abundance: once; j_gene: TRBJ2-7; len: 14; d_gene: TRBD2; v_gene: TRBV28; CDR3aa: CATRPGLADYEQYF; CDR3nt: TGTGCCACCCGTCCCGGTCTAGCGGACTACGAGCAGTACTTC
abundance: once; j_gene: TRBJ1-1; len: 14; d_gene: NA; v_gene: TRBV10-3; CDR3aa: CAISPSQGGTEAFF; CDR3nt: TGTGCCATCAGCCCAAGTCAGGGAGGGACTGAAGCTTTCTTT
abundance: NA; j_gene: TRBJ1-4; len: 14; d_gene: TRBD1; v_gene: TRBV19; CDR3aa: CASSPLGGGEKLFF; CDR3nt: TGTGCCAGTAGTCCCCTGGGAGGGGGCGAAAAACTGTTTTTT
abundance: NA; j_gene: TRBJ1-1; len: 13; d_gene: NA; v_gene: TRBV6-1; CDR3aa: CASSDRAITEAFF; CDR3nt: TGTGCCAGCAGTGACAGGGCAATTACTGAAGCTTTCTTT
abundance: NA; j_gene: TRBJ2-2; len: 17; d_gene: TRBD1; v_gene: TRBV7-9; CDR3aa: CASSPPTGDRFTGELFF; CDR3nt: TGTGCCAGCAGCCCGCCGACAGGGGATAGATTCACCGGGGAGCTGTTTTTT